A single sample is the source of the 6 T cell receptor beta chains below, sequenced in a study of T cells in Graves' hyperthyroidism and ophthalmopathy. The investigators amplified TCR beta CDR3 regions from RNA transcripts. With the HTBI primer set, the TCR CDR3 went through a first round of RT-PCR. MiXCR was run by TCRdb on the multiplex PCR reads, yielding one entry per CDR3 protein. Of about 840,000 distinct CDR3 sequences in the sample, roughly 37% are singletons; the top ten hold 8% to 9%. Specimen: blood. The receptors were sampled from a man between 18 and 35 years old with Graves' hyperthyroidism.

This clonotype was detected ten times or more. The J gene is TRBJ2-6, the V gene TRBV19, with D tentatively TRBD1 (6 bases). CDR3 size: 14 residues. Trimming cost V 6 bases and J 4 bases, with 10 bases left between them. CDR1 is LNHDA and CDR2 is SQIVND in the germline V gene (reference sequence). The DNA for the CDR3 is TGTGCCAGTAGAACAGGGACCGGGGCCAACGTCCTGACTTTC. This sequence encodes CASRTGTGANVLTF.

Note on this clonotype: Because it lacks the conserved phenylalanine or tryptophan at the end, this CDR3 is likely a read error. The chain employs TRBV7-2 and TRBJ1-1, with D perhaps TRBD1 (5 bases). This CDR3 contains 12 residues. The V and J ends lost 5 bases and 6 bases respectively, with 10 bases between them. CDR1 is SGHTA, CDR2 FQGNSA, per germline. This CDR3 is CASSKGIPEAFS. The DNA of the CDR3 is TGTGCCAGCAGCAAGGGGATCCCTGAAGCTTTCTCT.

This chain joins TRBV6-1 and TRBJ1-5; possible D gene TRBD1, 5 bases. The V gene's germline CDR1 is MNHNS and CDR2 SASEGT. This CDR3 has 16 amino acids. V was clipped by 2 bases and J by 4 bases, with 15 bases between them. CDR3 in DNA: TGTGCCAGCAGTGAACGGGCAGGACAACAAAATCAGCCCCAGCATTTT. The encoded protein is CASSERAGQQNQPQHF.

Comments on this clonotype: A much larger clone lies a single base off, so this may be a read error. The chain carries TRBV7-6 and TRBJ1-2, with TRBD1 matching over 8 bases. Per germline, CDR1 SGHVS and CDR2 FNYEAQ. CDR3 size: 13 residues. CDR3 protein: CASSLGGQEVYAF. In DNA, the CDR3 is TGTGCCAGCAGCTTGGGGGGACAGGAAGTCTACGCCTTC.

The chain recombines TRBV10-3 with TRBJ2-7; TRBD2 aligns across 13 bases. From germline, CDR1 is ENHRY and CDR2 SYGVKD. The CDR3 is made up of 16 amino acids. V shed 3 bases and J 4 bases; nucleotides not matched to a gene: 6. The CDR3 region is CAISEGTSGARYEQYF. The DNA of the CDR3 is TGTGCCATCAGTGAAGGGACTAGCGGGGCTAGGTACGAGCAGTACTTC.

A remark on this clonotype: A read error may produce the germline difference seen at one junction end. This CDR3 is CASSLASPLGETQYF. The DNA of the CDR3 is TGCGCCAGCAGTTTAGCGTCACCTCTGGGGGAGACCCAGTACTTC. This chain links TRBV12-3 or TRBV12-4 with TRBJ2-5, with a weak D call TRBD2 (5 bases). This CDR3 is 15 amino acids long.